This T cell receptor (beta chain) was captured in a study of response to subunit inactivated influenza vaccine (dated by TCRdb to 2016 to 2019). With regard to the full study: Deep quantitative T cell receptor repertoire profiling was used in the study to track responses to a trivalent subunit inactivated influenza vaccine. What the authors observed across the whole study: It was suggested by the authors that each seasonal influenza vaccination may recruit only a limited number of new T cells.

Libraries came from RT-PCR. Sequencing used an Illumina HiSeq 2500. TCRdb itself trimmed the public reads at Q25 with fastp, ran MiXCR and retained productive beta chains. Rows matching on CDR3 protein sequence are summarized as one entry with the most common DNA and genes. Within this sample are roughly 650,000 distinct CDR3 sequences, with around 14% of them counted one time only. The top ten clonotypes cover approximately 10% of the sample. Compared with germline, V lacks 3 bases and J lacks 4 bases; bases without a gene match: 5. CDR1 is given as SQVTM and CDR2 as ANQGSEA, both from the germline V gene. Reading from cysteine to phenylalanine, the CDR3 counts 13 amino acids. The retained sequence is limited to the CDR3, 39 bases, with the frame set at the first base. Of note for this clonotype: No cognate antigen has been identified for it. Base qualities are missing; no much larger clone stands one base away.

The sample in question was PBMCs from blood, obtained about 12 days after vaccination. This sequence uses TRBV29-1 and TRBJ2-5, with 7 middle bases fitting TRBD2. The TCR comes from a man between 45 and 60 years old who received an inactivated influenza vaccine. Donor details come from another sample of the same person, matched by shared clones. CDR3 sequence: CSVDAGVRETQYF. The sequence in DNA is TGCAGCGTTGACGCGGGAGTACGAGAGACCCAGTACTTC.